Shown below are 17 T cell receptor beta chains from a single sample sequenced in a study of T cell repertoires and HLA-DP antigens. For these receptors, no antigen is known. Profiled with immunoSEQ multiplex PCR; TCRdb holds only in-frame clones, not every one. The sample lists fewer than 75,000 clones; around 77% were seen once. Specimen: CD4+ T cells from PBMCs. These receptors originate from a man in his 60s in good health and CMV-seronegative.

This clone turned up a few times. The DNA of the CDR3 is TGTGCCAGCAGTTACTCAATGAGGGGCCGCACTGAAGCTTTCTTT. Amino acids: CASSYSMRGRTEAFF. The rearrangement joins TRBV6-5 to TRBJ1-1, with TRBD1 as a possible D gene (5 bases). Germline CDR1 and CDR2: MNHEY and SVGAGI. The CDR3 has 15 residues. V lost 0 bases, J lost 4 bases, and 12 bases lay in between.

The gene calls are TRBV7-2 and TRBJ1-1; D is ambiguous. The V and J ends lost 2 bases and 8 bases respectively, with 6 bases between them. From germline, CDR1 is SGHTA and CDR2 FQGNSA. This CDR3 comprises 11 residues. The CDR3 nucleotides are TGTGCCAGCAGCTTATTGACCGAAGCTTTCTTT. Translated: CASSLLTEAFF. The variable domain in full, with the rest retrieved from reference TRBV7-2 and TRBJ1-1, is GAGVSQSPSNKVTEKGKDVELRCDPISGHTALYWYRQSLGQGLEFLIYFQGNSAPDKSGLPSDRFSAERTGGSVSTLTIQRTQQEDSAVYLCASSLLTEAFFGQGTRLTVV.

This clone was observed once. The chain has TRBV5-5 and TRBJ2-7; D gene uncertain. V lost 2 bases, J lost 0 bases, and 3 bases lay in between. Germline V gene sequence: CDR1 SGHKS, CDR2 YYEKEE (reference sequence). The CDR3 spans 12 residues. CDR3 sequence reads: CASSFSSYEQYF. In DNA, the CDR3 is TGTGCCAGCAGCTTCAGCTCCTACGAGCAGTACTTC.

CDR3 sequence: CASSSLGEGPYNEQFF. The CDR3 nucleotides are TGTGCCAGCAGCTCTCTAGGTGAGGGACCCTACAATGAGCAGTTCTTC. J is TRBJ2-1 and V is TRBV7-2; the D gene could be TRBD1 or TRBD2 (5 bases each). This CDR3 region has 16 residues. Germline CDR1 and CDR2: SGHTA and FQGNSA. V was cut by 4 bases and J by 2 bases, with 15 bases left in between.

V and J are TRBV6-1 and TRBJ1-1; D is perhaps TRBD1 (5 bases). This CDR3 is built from 13 residues. CDR1 is MNHNS, CDR2 SASEGT, per germline. Trimming took 10 bases from V and 3 from J, leaving 15 bases between them. The chain's CDR3 is CANRRGKDTEAFF. The CDR3 DNA reads as TGTGCCAACCGACGGGGGAAGGACACTGAAGCTTTCTTT.

This chain joins TRBV7-8 and TRBJ2-7; TRBD2 is a possible D gene (5 bases). The germline CDR1 and CDR2 sequences are SGHVS and FQNEAQ. The CDR3 has 13 residues. The ends were cut back, 0 bases at V and 8 bases at J, with 11 bases in the middle. This CDR3 reads CASSLAGDHKQYV. CDR3 nucleotides: TGTGCCAGCAGCTTAGCGGGAGATCACAAGCAGTACGTC.

The chain is built from TRBV5-5 and TRBJ1-2; a weak D match, TRBD1 (5 bases). Per germline, CDR1 SGHKS and CDR2 YYEKEE (reference sequence). The germline V and J ends were trimmed by 2 bases and 8 bases, with 13 bases remaining between them. The CDR3 loop spans 13 amino acids. CDR3 loop: CASSFRDPRGYTF. CDR3 DNA sequence: TGTGCCAGCAGCTTCCGGGACCCCCGGGGCTACACCTTC.

The V and J genes are TRBV11-3 and TRBJ2-1; D remains ambiguous. Germline values: CDR1 SGHNT, CDR2 YENEEA. The CDR3 length is 14 residues. The ends were cut back, 5 bases at V and 0 bases at J, with 8 bases in the middle. In DNA form, the CDR3 reads TGTGCCAGCAGCCCTACAAGCTCCTACAATGAGCAGTTCTTC. Translated, it gives CASSPTSSYNEQFF.

This chain uses TRBV19 with TRBJ2-2, with 9 bases aligning to TRBD2. V shed 5 bases, J shed 0 bases, and the junction held 7 bases outside the gene matches. The CDR3 contains 17 residues. Germline CDR1 is LNHDA and CDR2 is SQIVND (reference sequence). CDR3: CASSAPGLATNTGELFF. DNA for the CDR3: TGTGCCAGTAGTGCCCCGGGACTAGCTACGAACACCGGGGAGCTGTTTTTT.

The V call is TRBV19, the J call TRBJ1-5; possibly TRBD1 for D (5 bases). V was shortened by 2 bases and J by 5 bases, with 16 bases between the two germline ends. Germline CDR1 LNHDA, CDR2 SQIVND (reference sequence). The CDR3 loop spans 16 amino acids. CDR3 coding DNA: TGTGCCAGTAGTATATTGGGGGAGGGAAAGGATCAGCCCCAGCATTTT. Protein sequence: CASSILGEGKDQPQHF.

The chain couples TRBV4-2 to TRBJ2-1; unclear D gene. The CDR3 length is 14 residues. CDR1 is LGHNA, CDR2 YNFKEQ, per germline. V shed 0 bases and J shed 4 bases, with 7 bases lying between them. The CDR3 DNA sequence: TGTGCCAGCAGCCAAGACCTATTGTACAATGAGCAGTTCTTC. It encodes CASSQDLLYNEQFF.

V usage is TRBV15 and J usage is TRBJ2-7; TRBD2 aligns across 9 bases. Germline V gene lookup returns CDR1 LNHNV and CDR2 YYDKDF (reference sequence). V dropped 0 bases and J dropped 3; count of bases not matched to a gene: 3. The CDR3 spans 15 residues. The CDR3 coding sequence is TGTGCCACCAGCAGAGATCCTAGCGGGGACTACGAGCAGTACTTC. Protein product: CATSRDPSGDYEQYF.

The V gene is TRBV10-3, the J gene TRBJ1-5; TRBD1 agrees at 8 bases. The V segment lost 6 bases and the J segment 6 bases; nucleotides outside the gene matches: 16. CDR3 size: 17 residues. Germline values: CDR1 ENHRY, CDR2 SYGVKD. CDR3 DNA sequence: TGTGCCATCAGCTCATTAGACAGGGGCCAGGCGGGTCAGCCCCAGCATTTT. Translated, it gives CAISSLDRGQAGQPQHF.

The chain uses TRBV10-1 and TRBJ2-3; D tentatively fits TRBD1 or TRBD2 (5 bases each). The germline gives CDR1 WNHNN, CDR2 SYGVQD (reference sequence). This CDR3 is 15 amino acids long. With 6 bases removed from V and 2 bases from J, the gap between germline ends came to 15 bases. This CDR3 is CASRRGEPLTDTQYF. DNA for the CDR3: TGCGCCAGCAGGAGAGGGGAGCCCCTCACAGATACGCAGTATTTT.

The rearrangement uses TRBV7-9 and TRBJ2-1; D gene ambiguous. This CDR3 comprises 10 residues. Germline CDR1 SEHNR, CDR2 FQNEAQ (reference sequence). The V gene lost 5 bases and the J gene lost 7 bases, with 3 bases spanning the gap. CDR3: CASSGNEQFF. The CDR3 region has the DNA TGTGCCAGCAGCGGGAATGAGCAGTTCTTC.

V gene TRBV27 combines with J gene TRBJ1-5; D uncertain. Between the trimmed V and J ends, which lost 0 bases and 5 bases, there was a span of 8 bases. Per the germline V gene, CDR1 is MNHEY and CDR2 is SMNVEV (reference sequence). There are 14 residues in the CDR3. The CDR3 loop reads CASSLSGLDQPQHF. The CDR3, as DNA: TGTGCCAGCAGTTTATCAGGTTTGGATCAGCCCCAGCATTTT.

The count of this clone is one. The chain has TRBV4-2 and TRBJ1-5, with 7 nucleotides matching TRBD1. The CDR3 covers 15 residues. The V and J ends lost 0 bases and 4 bases, in that order; junction bases with no gene match: 3. The germline gives CDR1 LGHNA, CDR2 YNFKEQ. CDR3 in DNA: TGTGCCAGCAGCCAAGACGGGACAGCTAATCAGCCCCAGCATTTT. Translating it yields CASSQDGTANQPQHF.